A single sample gave rise to the 7 T cell receptor beta chains below, sequenced in a study of T cell responses to AZD1222 COVID-19 vaccine. Profiled with immunoSEQ multiplex PCR; TCRdb holds only in-frame clones, not every one. This sample has more than 140,000 clones, with approximately 88% found just once. Material: peripheral blood, obtained on day 0 of AZD1222 vaccination. The receptors shown here come from an adult in good health.

The chain has TRBV6-5 and TRBJ2-7; D might be TRBD2 (5 bases). Trimming stripped 6 bases from V and 4 bases from J, with 16 bases between. Germline CDR1 is MNHEY and CDR2 is SVGAGI. The CDR3 covers 14 residues. CDR3 sequence: CASSPVGSKYEQYF. CDR3 sequence (DNA): TGTGCCAGCAGCCCCGTGGGGAGTAAGTACGAGCAGTACTTC.

Only a few counts were recorded for this clone. V is TRBV5-4 and J is TRBJ2-7; the D gene is possibly TRBD1 (6 bases). This CDR3 comprises 13 residues. Germline loops: CDR1 SGHNT, CDR2 YYREEE (reference sequence). Trimming pared 0 bases from V and 6 bases from J, leaving 10 bases between. The CDR3 sequence: CASSLVQGGEQYF. CDR3 DNA: TGTGCCAGCAGCTTGGTACAGGGCGGCGAGCAGTACTTC.

The chain couples TRBV3-1 (or the pseudogene TRBV3-2) to TRBJ1-4, with a tentative D call TRBD1 (5 bases). CDR1 LGHDT and CDR2 YNNKEL come from the germline V gene (reference sequence). CDR3 length: 16 amino acids. V lost 4 bases, J lost 0 bases, and 12 bases lay in between. DNA of the CDR3: TGTGCCAGCAGCCCCCGGGGGGTACCAACTAATGAAAAACTGTTTTTT. Translating it yields CASSPRGVPTNEKLFF.

J is TRBJ1-2 and V is TRBV6-5, with a possible D match to TRBD1 (5 bases). The CDR3 spans 12 residues. Trimming cost V 10 bases and J 5 bases, with 14 bases left between them. Germline V lookup: CDR1 MNHEY, CDR2 SVGAGI. In DNA form, the CDR3 reads TGTGCCACCAACCGGGGCTCATATGGCTACACCTTC. Its protein product is CATNRGSYGYTF.

This chain uses TRBV19 with TRBJ2-5; D uncertain. V lost 2 bases and J 2 bases, leaving 15 bases between the germline ends. The CDR3 extends over 16 amino acids. Looked up from germline, CDR1 is LNHDA and CDR2 is SQIVND (reference sequence). CDR3 residues: CASSIQVLSLQETQYF. The CDR3 DNA is TGTGCCAGTAGTATACAGGTCCTTAGCCTACAAGAGACCCAGTACTTC.

The chain employs TRBV19 and TRBJ2-3; D may be TRBD1 or TRBD2 (6 bases each). Trimming left V 7 bases short and J 4 bases short, with 15 bases between. This CDR3 is built from 14 residues. Per germline, CDR1 LNHDA and CDR2 SQIVND (reference sequence). The CDR3 nucleotides read TGTGCCAGTAATAGTCGGGGGCTGTCAGATACGCAGTATTTT. It is translated as CASNSRGLSDTQYF.

This chain links TRBV27 with TRBJ2-7, with TRBD2 matching 10 bases. CDR3 length equals 16 residues. Germline V gives CDR1 MNHEY, CDR2 SMNVEV (reference sequence). J gave up 6 bases and V 3 bases, and 11 bases lay outside the gene matches. CDR3 nucleotides: TGTGCCAGCAGTTTTTTGTCTGGGACTAGCGCGCTCGAGCAGTACTTC. This encodes CASSFLSGTSALEQYF.